A selection of T cell receptor beta chains follows, all from one sample in a study of blood T cells in healthy people across ages. MiXCR, applied by TCRdb to the 5' RACE reads, yields one record per CDR3 protein. The sample shows 800,000 or so distinct CDR3 sequences, less than 60% of them seen only once. Sequenced: blood. The receptor set was obtained from a man older than 75 in good health. CDR3s leave out the opening cysteine and the closing phenylalanine or tryptophan. Each record gives: CDR3 length, D gene, V gene, J gene, CDR3 protein. A D gene is named only where the DNA matches it firmly.

15	TRBD2	TRBV7-2	TRBJ2-1	ASSLARASGSWDEQF
10	TRBD1	TRBV29-1	TRBJ2-7	SVDGDRDEQY
11	NA	TRBV5-1	TRBJ2-5	ASSSRGIETQY
14	NA	TRBV12-3/TRBV12-4	TRBJ2-1	ASSFGDRGWDNEQF
12	NA	TRBV25-1	TRBJ2-7	ASSAFIGVPEQY
11	NA	TRBV29-1	TRBJ2-7	SVETSSSYEQY
14	NA	TRBV6-5	TRBJ2-6	ASSYSTGAGANVLT
13	TRBD2	TRBV5-1	TRBJ2-7	ASSFKSGSSYEQY
13	NA	TRBV7-2	TRBJ2-7	ASSPRIDGTYEQY
13	TRBD2	TRBV5-1	TRBJ2-3	ASSLEGRETDTQY
11	TRBD1	TRBV12-3/TRBV12-4	TRBJ1-2	ASSLRDRVGYT
12	TRBD2	TRBV7-2	TRBJ2-2	ASEREMNTGELF
14	TRBD2	TRBV5-1	TRBJ2-1	ASSLALAGGLFEQF
16	NA	TRBV21-1	TRBJ2-5	ASSSHLSQTGPLETQY
13	NA	TRBV28	TRBJ1-5	ASSTPAGEAQPQH
15	TRBD2	TRBV7-8	TRBJ2-2	VSSLGVGAGNTGELF
12	TRBD2	TRBV10-3	TRBJ2-1	AISVGTSEDEQF